Presented here are 21 T cell receptor beta chains from one specimen sequenced in a study of beta chain features in type 1 diabetes. TCRB transcripts that were expressed got sequenced, as all of the isolated RNA had been reverse transcribed. This table comes from immunoSEQ multiplex PCR, and its TCRdb copy is limited to in-frame clones, with some not included. The data contain 240,000 or so clones, about 30% of them singletons. Sequencing was done on a sample of central memory CD4+ T cells from blood. All receptors come from a man aged 25-40 years in good health.

The gene calls are TRBV19 and TRBJ1-2; 9 nucleotides agree with TRBD1. The germline CDR1 and CDR2 sequences are LNHDA and SQIVND (reference sequence). This CDR3 region has 13 residues. With 5 bases clipped from V and 7 bases from J, the junction kept 5 bases outside the gene matches. CDR3 DNA sequence: TGTGCCAGTAGTGTGGACAGGGGAACTGGCTACACCTTC. It specifies CASSVDRGTGYTF.

The chain has TRBV6-1 and TRBJ1-5, with D possibly TRBD1 on 6 matching bases. Germline assignment: CDR1 MNHNS and CDR2 SASEGT. With 5 bases removed from V and 6 bases from J, the gap between germline ends came to 14 bases. The CDR3 is 14 residues long. The CDR3 bases are TGTGCCAGCAGTCACCAAGGAGGGGGTCAGCCCCAGCATTTT. Amino acids: CASSHQGGGQPQHF.

The chain combines TRBV10-3 with TRBJ2-1, with 10 positions matching TRBD2. Germline trimming cut 10 bases from V and 9 bases from J; bases unmatched to any gene: 18. The CDR3 runs to 16 residues. Per germline, CDR1 ENHRY and CDR2 SYGVKD. CDR3 nucleotide sequence: TGTGCCACCACTAGGGGGGCTAGCGGGGGATCCGCTGAGCAGTTCTTC. It specifies CATTRGASGGSAEQFF.

This clone was detected only a few times. V gene TRBV28 combines with J gene TRBJ1-1; TRBD1 agrees at 7 bases. The V gene end was trimmed by 7 bases and the J gene end by 1 base; junction bases not matched to a gene: 6. The CDR3 covers 14 residues. The germline CDR1 and CDR2 sequences are MDHEN and SYDVKM. The CDR3 here is CASTRQGSNTEAFF. The CDR3 nucleotides are TGTGCCAGCACGCGACAGGGATCGAACACTGAAGCTTTCTTT. The full variable domain, in which reference TRBV28 and TRBJ1-1 provide the parts outside the CDR3, is DVKVTQSSRYLVKRTGEKVFLECVQDMDHENMFWYRQDPGLGLRLIYFSYDVKMKEKGDIPEGYSVSREKKERFSLILESASTNQTSMYLCASTRQGSNTEAFFGQGTRLTVV.

This chain connects TRBV30 to TRBJ2-1; TRBD2 agrees at 8 bases. The CDR3 is made up of 14 amino acids. Trimming took 2 bases from V and 6 from J; bases not matched to a gene: 6. Looked up from germline, CDR1 is GTSNPN and CDR2 is SVGIG (reference sequence). CDR3 loop: CAWSPSGGPNEQFF. The CDR3 nucleotides read TGTGCCTGGAGTCCCAGCGGGGGACCCAATGAGCAGTTCTTC.

This clone has a handful of counts. The chain is built from TRBV6-1 and TRBJ2-1, with 8 bases fitting TRBD2. The trim removed 0 bases at V and 4 bases at J, leaving 2 bases unmatched. Per the germline V gene, CDR1 is MNHNS and CDR2 is SASEGT. This CDR3 has 15 residues. The CDR3 DNA reads TGTGCCAGCAGTGAAGCCGCGGGAGGATACAATGAGCAGTTCTTC. Protein: CASSEAAGGYNEQFF.

This clone has a count of ten or more. This chain joins TRBV5-4 and TRBJ2-7, with a possible D match to TRBD1 (5 bases). Germline V gene data show CDR1 as SGHNT and CDR2 as YYREEE (reference sequence). Trimming shortened V by 3 bases and J by 3 bases, and 16 bases separated the two germline ends. CDR3 length: 15 residues. DNA for the CDR3: TGTGCCAGCAGCTACACAGGCAGCCTAATCTACGAGCAGTACTTC. Residues: CASSYTGSLIYEQYF. The variable domain in full, completed from reference TRBV5-4 and TRBJ2-7, reads ETGVTQSPTHLIKTRGQQVTLRCSSQSGHNTVSWYQQALGQGPQFIFQYYREEENGRGNFPPRFSGLQFPNYSSELNVNALELDDSALYLCASSYTGSLIYEQYFGPGTRLTVT.

The chain links TRBV2 to TRBJ2-2, with D possibly being TRBD1 (5 bases). Germline-derived CDR1 and CDR2 are SNHLY and FYNNEI. Trimming took 2 bases from V and 7 from J, leaving 8 bases between them. The CDR3 sequence is 13 residues long. In nucleotides, the CDR3 is TGTGCCAGCAGTGAAACCAGGGACGGGGAGCTGTTTTTT. Translation: CASSETRDGELFF. The whole variable domain, remainder taken from reference TRBV2 and TRBJ2-2, is EPEVTQTPSHQVTQMGQEVILRCVPISNHLYFYWYRQILGQKVEFLVSFYNNEISEKSEIFDDQFSVERPDGSNFTLKIRSTKLEDSAMYFCASSETRDGELFFGEGSRLTVL.

The chain links TRBV6-1 to TRBJ2-7; 8 bases are shared with TRBD1. The ends lost 1 base at V and 2 bases at J; junction bases unmatched: 1. This CDR3 comprises 14 residues. Germline CDR1 is MNHNS and CDR2 is SASEGT. The CDR3 DNA reads TGTGCCAGCAGTGAAGGGACAGGGACCTACGAGCAGTACTTC. Amino acids: CASSEGTGTYEQYF.

CDR3 region: CASSPYQIGYEQYF. CDR3 nucleotide sequence: TGTGCCAGCAGCCCTTACCAGATCGGCTACGAGCAGTACTTC. This sequence joins TRBV11-2 and TRBJ2-7; D ambiguous. The CDR3 sequence is 14 residues long. V dropped 5 bases and J dropped 3 bases, with 14 bases sitting between them. Per germline, CDR1 SGHAT and CDR2 FQNNGV.

This clone turned up a few times. V and J are TRBV5-4 and TRBJ2-1; D might be TRBD2 (5 bases). CDR3 length: 15 amino acids. V was clipped by 4 bases and J by 1 base, with 12 bases between them. The germline V gene encodes CDR1 SGHNT and CDR2 YYREEE (reference sequence). The CDR3 DNA is TGTGCCAGCAGCCGTTCTGGAGGTTCCTACAATGAGCAGTTCTTC. Its protein product is CASSRSGGSYNEQFF.

This clone was counted only a few times. CDR3 protein: CATRELSSYNEQFF. CDR3 coding DNA: TGTGCCACCCGCGAGCTTAGCTCCTACAATGAGCAGTTCTTC. The gene calls are TRBV28 and TRBJ2-1, with D hard to call. The CDR3 has 14 residues. Trimming took off 10 bases at V and 0 bases at J, with 13 bases between the two ends. Germline V CDR1 and CDR2: MDHEN, SYDVKM.

V and J are TRBV20-1 and TRBJ1-2, with a weak D call TRBD1 (5 bases). CDR1 is DFQATT, CDR2 SNEGSKA, per germline (reference sequence). The CDR3 is 11 residues long. The V end lost 6 bases, the J end lost 7 bases, and 12 bases lay between the germline ends. The CDR3 sequence: CSARTGRGYTF. For the CDR3, the DNA is TGCAGTGCCCGCACAGGACGTGGCTACACCTTC.

CDR3 protein: CASSLQELNTEAFF. The CDR3 DNA follows: TGTGCCAGCAGCCTACAGGAATTGAACACTGAAGCTTTCTTT. The V gene is TRBV7-2, the J gene TRBJ1-1, with D possibly TRBD1 on 5 matching bases. V shed 5 bases and J shed 0 bases, with 10 bases lying between them. CDR3 length: 14 amino acids. Germline V gives CDR1 SGHTA, CDR2 FQGNSA.

This clone was observed a few times. V and J are TRBV5-6 and TRBJ2-6; the D is unclear. Germline V gives CDR1 SGHDT, CDR2 YYEEEE. Trimming took off 1 base at V and 0 bases at J, with 2 bases between the two ends. The CDR3 spans 14 residues. The CDR3 loop reads CASSLISGANVLTF. The CDR3 region has the DNA TGTGCCAGCAGCTTGATCTCTGGGGCCAACGTCCTGACTTTC.

The chain couples TRBV6-5 to TRBJ1-4, with 8 bases fitting TRBD1. The CDR3 is 15 residues long. Germline-derived CDR1 and CDR2 are MNHEY and SVGAGI. Trimming removed 6 bases from V and 3 bases from J; junction bases left unmatched: 6. CDR3 coding DNA: TGTGCCAGCAGCTCCAGGGGGCGGGCTAATGAAAAACTGTTTTTT. This gives the protein CASSSRGRANEKLFF.

This clone has only a few counts. This rearrangement joins TRBV29-1 to TRBJ2-7, with D perhaps matching TRBD1 (5 bases). With 3 bases removed from V and 5 bases from J, the gap between germline ends came to 14 bases. Germline assignment: CDR1 SQVTM and CDR2 ANQGSEA. The CDR3 has 13 amino acids. The CDR3 here is CSVEGQGGDEQYF. In DNA, the CDR3 is TGCAGCGTTGAGGGCCAGGGCGGCGACGAGCAGTACTTC.

This clone was detected a few times. The V call is TRBV30, the J call TRBJ1-1; D possibly corresponds to TRBD1 (5 bases). The CDR3 extends over 15 amino acids. Trimming cost V 3 bases and J 5 bases, with 19 bases left between them. Germline loops: CDR1 GTSNPN, CDR2 SVGIG (reference sequence). CDR3 sequence (DNA): TGTGCCTGGAGCCTTACTTCAGGGTTTTGGACTGAAGCTTTCTTT. Protein: CAWSLTSGFWTEAFF. The variable domain in full, completed from reference TRBV30 and TRBJ1-1, reads SQTIHQWPATLVQPVGSPLSLECTVEGTSNPNLYWYRQAAGRGLQLLFYSVGIGQISSEVPQNLSASRPQDRQFILSSKKLLLSDSGFYLCAWSLTSGFWTEAFFGQGTRLTVV.

V usage is TRBV4-3 and J usage is TRBJ2-1; 7 positions match TRBD2. The germline CDR1 and CDR2 sequences are LGHNA and YSLEER. The CDR3 length is 16 residues. With V trimmed by 1 base and J by 2 bases, 5 bases remained unmatched. The chain's CDR3 is CASSQVRDYPYNEQFF. In DNA, the CDR3 is TGCGCCAGCAGCCAAGTCCGGGACTACCCCTACAATGAGCAGTTCTTC.

This clone was seen more than once but under ten times. A much larger clone differs from this one at a single base, so this may be a read error. The genes are TRBV11-2 and TRBJ2-3; no definite D call. Trimming cost V 0 bases and J 7 bases, with 2 bases left between them. In germline, CDR1 is SGHAT, CDR2 FQNNGV. The CDR3 sequence is 11 residues long. The CDR3 nucleotides are TGTGCCAGCAGCTTAGAGAATACGCAGTATTTT. Its protein product is CASSLENTQYF.

V is TRBV23-1 and J is TRBJ2-4; TRBD1 matches at 12 bases. TRBV23-1 is an open reading frame whose function is uncertain. The CDR3 is 18 amino acids. J was trimmed by 0 bases and V by 5 bases; bases with no gene match: 8. In DNA, the CDR3 is TGCGCCAGCAGTATCCGGGACAGGGGGCGTAGAGCCAAAAACATTCAGTACTTC. Its translation is CASSIRDRGRRAKNIQYF.